This passage covers 31 T cell receptor beta chains from one sample sequenced in a study of metastatic and nonmetastatic thyroid tumors. None of the patients had undergone any treatment ahead of thyroid surgery. TCRdb reanalyzed the PCR reads with MiXCR. The data contain about 40,000 clones, roughly a sixth of them singletons. Source material: blood. The receptors here all came from a female donor with papillary thyroid cancer or a benign thyroid nodule (not recorded which). Some clones in this sample may be carry-over from other donors' samples.

Ten or more counts support this clone. The CDR3 protein is CASSPGPGWGPNTEAFF. As DNA, the CDR3 is TGTGCCAGCAGCCCGGGCCCAGGGTGGGGGCCGAACACTGAAGCTTTCTTT. The chain employs TRBV12-3 or TRBV12-4 and TRBJ1-1; a possible D gene is TRBD1 (6 bases). With 6 bases removed from V and 1 base from J, the gap between germline ends came to 21 bases. This CDR3 has 17 amino acids.

This clone was observed at least ten times. V is TRBV27 and J is TRBJ2-1; D may be TRBD2 (7 bases). Per germline, CDR1 MNHEY and CDR2 SMNVEV (reference sequence). V shed 7 bases and J shed 2 bases, with 9 bases lying between them. This CDR3 region has 13 residues. The CDR3 DNA reads TGTGCCAGCATGGGGGGGCCCTACAATGAGCAGTTCTTC. It specifies CASMGGPYNEQFF.

The chain recombines TRBV6-1 with TRBJ2-2, with TRBD1 matching over 7 bases. J lost 7 bases, V lost 8 bases, and 7 bases had no gene match. The germline V gene has CDR1 MNHNS and CDR2 SASEGT. The CDR3 covers 13 residues. CDR3 in DNA: TGTGCCAGCTTGAGGCAGGGGGACGGGGAGCTGTTTTTT. Translating it yields CASLRQGDGELFF.

This clone showed up many times. This CDR3 is CASSQIDGTGELFF. CDR3 nucleotide sequence: TGCGCCAGCAGCCAAATAGACGGAACCGGGGAGCTGTTTTTT. This rearrangement joins TRBV4-1 to TRBJ2-2; D gene unclear. Germline V gives CDR1 MGHRA, CDR2 YSYEKL. This CDR3 contains 14 residues. Trimming pared 2 bases from V and 5 bases from J, leaving 9 bases between.

This clone came up a few times. A much larger clone is a single base away; this may be a read error. Distinct nucleotide sequences in the sample also encode this CDR3. The chain combines TRBV2 with TRBJ1-2; unclear D gene. Germline lookup yields CDR1 SNHLY and CDR2 FYNNEI. Trimming left V 1 base short and J 12 bases short, with 18 bases between. The CDR3 sequence is 14 residues long. The DNA of the CDR3 is TGTGCCAGCAGTGAAGAACGTACCCTGGAGGGCAACACCTTC. Translating gives CASSEERTLEGNTF. Combining the CDR3 with reference TRBV2 and TRBJ1-2 gives the whole variable domain EPEVTQTPSHQVTQMGQEVILRCVPISNHLYFYWYRQILGQKVEFLVSFYNNEISEKSEIFDDQFSVERPDGSNFTLKIRSTKLEDSAMYFCASSEERTLEGNTFGSGTRLTVV.

This clone was seen at least ten times. V and J are TRBV5-1 and TRBJ1-4; no firm D call. CDR3 length equals 14 residues. Germline CDR1 is SGHRS and CDR2 is YFSETQ. Trimming left V 1 base short and J 4 bases short, with 8 bases between. CDR3 bases: TGCGCCAGCAGCTTGAGGAGTAATAATGAAAAACTGTTTTTT. This encodes CASSLRSNNEKLFF.

By proportion, this clone is medium-sized. The chain uses TRBV12-3 or TRBV12-4 and TRBJ1-2; D perhaps matches TRBD1 (5 bases). The V gene lost 7 bases and the J gene lost 2 bases, with 11 bases spanning the gap. The CDR3 sequence is 13 residues long. As DNA, the CDR3 is TGTGCCAGCATCGCTGGGGGGAACTATGGCTACACCTTC. Translation: CASIAGGNYGYTF.

This clone has a handful of counts. Here the CDR3 omits its conserved ending phenylalanine or tryptophan, so a read error is the likely source. The V gene is TRBV19, the J gene TRBJ1-3; D not resolved. The germline gives CDR1 LNHDA, CDR2 SQIVND (reference sequence). This CDR3 has 13 amino acids. CDR3 in amino acids: CASSLGAGNTIYS. As DNA, the CDR3 is TGTGCCAGTAGTCTGGGTGCTGGGAACACCATATATTCT.

In the case of this clone: No conserved phenylalanine or tryptophan is present at the end of the CDR3, so a read error is the likely explanation. The V and J genes are TRBV3-1 and TRBJ2-7; D possibly matches TRBD1 or TRBD2 (6 bases each). In germline, CDR1 is LGHDT, CDR2 YNNKEL (reference sequence). The CDR3 consists of 13 residues. The CDR3 region has the DNA TGTGCCAGCAGTCAAGGAGGGGGGTTCGAGCAGTACCTC. This codes for CASSQGGGFEQYL.

The CDR3: CASRGLAGAPGELFF. CDR3 DNA: TGTGCCAGCAGGGGACTAGCGGGAGCCCCCGGGGAGCTGTTTTTT. The chain is built from TRBV27 and TRBJ2-2; 14 nucleotides line up with TRBD2. The CDR3 totals 15 residues. From germline, CDR1 is MNHEY and CDR2 SMNVEV (reference sequence). The junction had 3 bases not matched to a gene; V was cut back by 6 bases and J by 6 bases.

This clone was found many times. This sequence joins TRBV20-1 and TRBJ2-1, with D unclear. The CDR3 spans 13 residues. The V end lost 0 bases, the J end lost 6 bases, and 9 bases lay between the germline ends. Germline V gene sequence: CDR1 DFQATT, CDR2 SNEGSKA (reference sequence). The CDR3 region is CSARDMGFNEQFF. CDR3 DNA sequence: TGCAGTGCTAGAGATATGGGGTTCAATGAGCAGTTCTTC.

At least ten counts were recorded for this clone. This chain uses TRBV6-2 or TRBV6-3 with TRBJ1-1, with D perhaps TRBD1 (6 bases). Germline values: CDR1 MNHEY, CDR2 SVGEGT. The V and J ends lost 6 bases and 1 base respectively, with 15 bases between them. The CDR3 has 15 residues. The DNA for the CDR3 is TGTGCCAGCAGGGAAACAGGGAGGGGGAACACTGAAGCTTTCTTT. Translating gives CASRETGRGNTEAFF.

The sample holds a few counts of this clone. A much larger clone differs by one base, so this may be a read error. V gene TRBV7-8 combines with J gene TRBJ2-5; no firm D call. The V gene lost 0 bases and the J gene lost 1 base, with 9 bases spanning the gap. Per germline, CDR1 SGHVS and CDR2 FQNEAQ. The CDR3 totals 15 residues. CDR3 nucleotide sequence: TGTGCCAGCAGCTTAGCGGTCTGTATCCAAGAGACCCAGTACTTC. Translated, it gives CASSLAVCIQETQYF.

Many counts were recorded for this clone. The V gene is TRBV6-1, the J gene TRBJ1-1, with D tentatively TRBD1 (5 bases). CDR1 and CDR2 from the germline V gene are MNHNS and SASEGT. V was pared by 6 bases and J by 0 bases, with 20 bases between. The length of the CDR3 is 17 residues. The CDR3 DNA is TGTGCCAGCAGAAACCCCTTCAGGGTTCTGATGAACACTGAAGCTTTCTTT. Encoded protein: CASRNPFRVLMNTEAFF.

This clone was counted many times. The chain recombines TRBV3-1 with TRBJ1-5; D not resolved. Trimming stripped 2 bases from V and 7 bases from J, with 9 bases between. This CDR3 has 13 amino acids. The germline CDR1 and CDR2 sequences are LGHDT and YNNKEL (reference sequence). CDR3 in amino acids: CASSQTLGQPQHF. CDR3 sequence (DNA): TGTGCCAGCAGCCAAACTCTGGGCCAGCCCCAGCATTTT.

As concerns this clone: Its ends do not fully match the called genes, so a read error is possible. The chain links TRBV19 to TRBJ2-5, with D perhaps TRBD2 (6 bases). This CDR3 is 16 amino acids long. Germline lookup yields CDR1 LNHDA and CDR2 SQIVND (reference sequence). Written as DNA, the CDR3 is TGTGCCAGTAGTATCGTCTGGGGATCGGTCCGGGAGACCCAGTGCTTC. Residues: CASSIVWGSVRETQCF.

This clone was detected many times. Written as DNA, the CDR3 is TGTGCCAGCAGTCCTTCTGATAGCACAGATACGCAGTATTTT. This codes for CASSPSDSTDTQYF. The rearrangement uses TRBV28 and TRBJ2-3; no definite D call. This CDR3 comprises 14 residues. V shed 5 bases and J shed 0 bases, with 9 bases lying between them. The germline V gene has CDR1 MDHEN and CDR2 SYDVKM.

This clone was counted many times. V is TRBV2 and J is TRBJ1-5; 8 positions agree with TRBD1. The length of the CDR3 is 13 residues. J lost 2 bases, V lost 9 bases, and 3 bases had no gene match. Germline lookup yields CDR1 SNHLY and CDR2 FYNNEI. The CDR3 sequence is CASGTGRNQPQHF. The DNA for the CDR3 is TGTGCCAGTGGGACAGGACGCAATCAGCCCCAGCATTTT.

This clone was detected many times. J is TRBJ1-1 and V is TRBV7-9; D is undetermined. V was pared by 9 bases and J by 7 bases, with 12 bases between. The germline V gene encodes CDR1 SEHNR and CDR2 FQNEAQ (reference sequence). There are 11 residues in the CDR3. The CDR3 loop is CASTRQIEAFF. CDR3 sequence (DNA): TGTGCCAGTACACGGCAGATTGAAGCTTTCTTT. Filled out from reference TRBV7-9 and TRBJ1-1, the complete variable domain reads DTGVSQNPRHKITKRGQNVTFRCDPISEHNRLYWYRQTLGQGPEFLTYFQNEAQLEKSRLLSDRFSAERPKGSFSTLEIQRTEQGDSAMYLCASTRQIEAFFGQGTRLTVV.

The V call is TRBV7-2, the J call TRBJ2-2, with unresolved D. CDR1 is SGHTA and CDR2 is FQGNSA in the germline V gene. V lost 1 base and J 8 bases, leaving 5 bases between the germline ends. The CDR3 extends over 12 amino acids. The CDR3 DNA reads TGTGCCAGCAGCTTAGGGATTGGGGAGCTGTTTTTT. This codes for CASSLGIGELFF. Looking up the rest from reference TRBV7-2 and TRBJ2-2 gives the full variable domain: GAGVSQSPSNKVTEKGKDVELRCDPISGHTALYWYRQSLGQGLEFLIYFQGNSAPDKSGLPSDRFSAERTGGSVSTLTIQRTQQEDSAVYLCASSLGIGELFFGEGSRLTVL.

This clone was seen many times. The rearrangement links TRBV10-3 to TRBJ1-2; 9 nucleotides agree with TRBD1. This CDR3 has 13 amino acids. After removal of 6 bases from V and 2 bases from J, the junction contained 1 base not matched to a gene. Germline V CDR1 and CDR2: ENHRY, SYGVKD. The CDR3 sequence: CAISDRGNYGYTF. Written as DNA, the CDR3 is TGTGCCATCAGCGACAGGGGGAACTATGGCTACACCTTC.

This clone was counted many times. The chain combines TRBV7-9 with TRBJ1-3; D gene unclear. The germline V gene has CDR1 SEHNR and CDR2 FQNEAQ (reference sequence). V gave up 4 bases and J gave up 4 bases, with 5 bases separating them. CDR3 size: 12 residues. The CDR3 DNA reads TGTGCCAGCAGCTCACAGGGAAACACCATATATTTT. This translates into CASSSQGNTIYF.

This clone is deemed medium-sized. The chain combines TRBV19 with TRBJ1-1; D is undetermined. The V and J ends lost 3 bases and 4 bases respectively, with 12 bases between them. The CDR3 spans 14 residues. Germline V gene sequence: CDR1 LNHDA, CDR2 SQIVND (reference sequence). The DNA of the CDR3 is TGTGCCAGTAGTATGAACACGGGTGGCACTGAAGCTTTCTTT. This codes for CASSMNTGGTEAFF.

Many counts were recorded for this clone. This chain connects TRBV5-1 to TRBJ2-7, with TRBD2 identical over 16 bases. Germline V gene sequence: CDR1 SGHRS, CDR2 YFSETQ. The CDR3 totals 16 residues. The junction had 2 bases not matched to a gene; V was cut back by 0 bases and J by 5 bases. This chain's CDR3 is CASSLVGLAGGDEQYF. The CDR3 DNA follows: TGCGCCAGCAGCTTGGTGGGACTAGCGGGAGGGGACGAGCAGTACTTC.

There are many counts of this clone. This chain joins TRBV6-1 and TRBJ2-3; TRBD1 is a possible D gene (6 bases). Germline V gene sequence: CDR1 MNHNS, CDR2 SASEGT. The CDR3 runs 13 residues. The germline V and J ends were trimmed by 6 bases and 5 bases, with 12 bases remaining between them. CDR3 sequence (DNA): TGTGCCAGCAGCCTCGACAGGAAAGATACGCAGTATTTT. The encoded protein is CASSLDRKDTQYF.

This clone was seen a handful of times. V is TRBV6-1 and J is TRBJ1-2, with D hard to call. This CDR3 contains 15 residues. CDR1 is MNHNS, CDR2 SASEGT, per germline. Trimming removed 4 bases from V and 8 bases from J, with 20 bases in between. The CDR3 sequence: CASSGGLPHPRGYTF. The CDR3 nucleotides are TGTGCCAGCAGTGGTGGCCTACCTCATCCGCGGGGCTACACCTTC.

This clone was seen ten or more times. CDR3 protein: CASSLESGREQYF. Here the CDR3 DNA reads TGTGCCAGCAGCTTAGAGTCAGGCCGGGAGCAGTACTTC. The chain combines TRBV11-3 with TRBJ2-7, with D hard to call. The CDR3 length is 13 residues. Trimming removed 0 bases at V and 7 bases at J, with 10 bases between. Germline V gene data show CDR1 as SGHNT and CDR2 as YENEEA.

There are many counts of this clone. This chain joins TRBV15 and TRBJ2-3, with 8 bases matching TRBD2. Germline V gives CDR1 LNHNV, CDR2 YYDKDF (reference sequence). This CDR3 contains 14 residues. The V gene end was trimmed by 7 bases and the J gene end by 5 bases; junction bases not matched to a gene: 8. In nucleotides, the CDR3 is TGTGCCACCACGACGGGGGGGCAACTAGATACGCAGTATTTT. Protein sequence: CATTTGGQLDTQYF. Full variable domain (outside the CDR3, taken from reference TRBV15 and TRBJ2-3): DAMVIQNPRYQVTQFGKPVTLSCSQTLNHNVMYWYQQKSSQAPKLLFHYYDKDFNNEADTPDNFQSRRPNTSFCFLDIRSPGLGDTAMYLCATTTGGQLDTQYFGPGTRLTVL.

In this sample, this clone turned up many times. This chain uses TRBV19 with TRBJ1-2; 10 bases align to TRBD1. Trimming took 9 bases from V and 3 from J; bases not matched to a gene: 7. The CDR3 consists of 14 residues. The germline CDR1 and CDR2 sequences are LNHDA and SQIVND (reference sequence). CDR3 in amino acids: CASSPGTGDYGYTF. The CDR3 nucleotides are TGTGCCAGCTCCCCCGGGACAGGGGACTATGGCTACACCTTC. The variable domain in full, completed from reference TRBV19 and TRBJ1-2, reads DGGITQSPKYLFRKEGQNVTLSCEQNLNHDAMYWYRQDPGQGLRLIYYSQIVNDFQKGDIAEGYSVSREKKESFPLTVTSAQKNPTAFYLCASSPGTGDYGYTFGSGTRLTVV.

This clone was observed many times. The chain employs TRBV30 and TRBJ1-4; D is unclear. CDR3 length equals 13 residues. The germline CDR1 and CDR2 sequences are GTSNPN and SVGIG (reference sequence). V was clipped by 2 bases and J by 5 bases, with 9 bases between them. CDR3 loop: CAWSRNPNEKLFF. As DNA, the CDR3 is TGTGCCTGGAGTCGGAATCCGAATGAAAAACTGTTTTTT.

Remarks on this clone: Relative to the germline gene, one junction end is altered; a read error may explain this. In DNA, the CDR3 is TGCGCCAGCAGATTGGGGACAGCGCAAGAGACACAGTACTTC. Its protein is CASRLGTAQETQYF. The rearrangement uses TRBV5-1 and TRBJ2-5; 7 bases map to TRBD1. The V gene's germline CDR1 is SGHRS and CDR2 YFSETQ. There are 14 residues in the CDR3.